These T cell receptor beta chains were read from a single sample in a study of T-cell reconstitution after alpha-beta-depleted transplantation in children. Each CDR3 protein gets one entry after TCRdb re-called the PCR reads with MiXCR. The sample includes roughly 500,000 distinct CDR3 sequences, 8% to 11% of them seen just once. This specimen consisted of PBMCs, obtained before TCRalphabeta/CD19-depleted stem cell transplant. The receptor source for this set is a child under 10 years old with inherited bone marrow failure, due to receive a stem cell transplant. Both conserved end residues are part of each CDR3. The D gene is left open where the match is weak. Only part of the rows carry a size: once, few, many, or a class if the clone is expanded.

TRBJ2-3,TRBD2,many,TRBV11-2,TGTGCCAGCAGCCCGTTGGGACTAGCGTCCCCAGATACGCAGTATTTT,CASSPLGLASPDTQYF
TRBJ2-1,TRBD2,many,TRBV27,TGTGCCAGCGGGAATGGGGTTCTAGCGGGAGGCAATGAGCAGTTCTTC,CASGNGVLAGGNEQFF
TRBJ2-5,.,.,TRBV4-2,TGTGCCAGCAGCCAAGAGTCATTCCAAGAGACCCAGTACTTC,CASSQESFQETQYF
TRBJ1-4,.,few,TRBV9,TGTGCCAGCAGCGCAGACATTGAGGAAAAACTGTTTTTT,CASSADIEEKLFF
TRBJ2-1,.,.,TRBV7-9,TGTGCCAGCAGCCGCCCCCAAGGAAAAGGATCCTACAATGAGCAGTTCTTC,CASSRPQGKGSYNEQFF
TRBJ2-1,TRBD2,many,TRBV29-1,TGCAGCGCACGGACTAGCGGGATTTATGAGCAGTTCTTC,CSARTSGIYEQFF
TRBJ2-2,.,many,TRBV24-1,TGTGCCACCAGTGTCCGCAGCCCGAACACCGGGGAGCTGTTTTTT,CATSVRSPNTGELFF
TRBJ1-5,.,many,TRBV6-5,TGTGCCAGCAAAATGGTCAGCACAGGTAGTCAGCCCCAGCATTTT,CASKMVSTGSQPQHF
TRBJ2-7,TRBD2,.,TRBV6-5,TGTGCCAGCAGTTACTCGTTCGAGCGGGAGGGCTTCTACGAGCAGTACTTC,CASSYSFEREGFYEQYF
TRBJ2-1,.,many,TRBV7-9,TGTGCCAGCAGCCCGGGGCTGCTTGTTGAGCAGTTCTTC,CASSPGLLVEQFF
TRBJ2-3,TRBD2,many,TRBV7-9,TGTGCCAGCAGCTCAGGGACTAGCGGGAGGACAGATACGCAGTATTTT,CASSSGTSGRTDTQYF